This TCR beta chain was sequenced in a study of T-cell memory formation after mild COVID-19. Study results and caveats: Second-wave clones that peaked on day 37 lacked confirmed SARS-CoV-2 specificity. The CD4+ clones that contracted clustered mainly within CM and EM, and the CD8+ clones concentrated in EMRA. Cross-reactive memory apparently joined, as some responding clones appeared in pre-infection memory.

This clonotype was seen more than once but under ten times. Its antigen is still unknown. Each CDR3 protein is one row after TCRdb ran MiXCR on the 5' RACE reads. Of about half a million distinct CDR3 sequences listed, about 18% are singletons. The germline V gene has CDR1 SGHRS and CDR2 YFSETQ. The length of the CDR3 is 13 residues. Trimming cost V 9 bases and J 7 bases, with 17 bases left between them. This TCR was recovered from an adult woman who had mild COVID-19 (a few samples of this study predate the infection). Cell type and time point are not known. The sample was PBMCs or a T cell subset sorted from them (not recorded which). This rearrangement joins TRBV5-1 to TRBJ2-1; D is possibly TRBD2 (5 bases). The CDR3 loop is CATQEGSQNEQFF. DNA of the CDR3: TGCGCCACCCAAGAGGGATCTCAGAATGAGCAGTTCTTC.